Following are 7 T cell receptor beta chains from one sample sequenced in a study of cytomegalovirus exposure and HLA in healthy donors. The primer mix had 60 Vbeta and 13 Jbeta primers. The method was immunoSEQ multiplex PCR; TCRdb's version includes in-frame clones alone and lacks a portion of them. Here the sample spans tens of thousands of clones, around three quarters being singletons. The specimen sequenced was PBMCs. All receptors come from a male donor in good health and CMV-seronegative.

V gene TRBV30 combines with J gene TRBJ1-6, with D possibly being TRBD1 (5 bases). The ends were cut back, 8 bases at V and 7 bases at J, with 15 bases in the middle. The CDR3 runs to 13 residues. The germline V gene has CDR1 GTSNPN and CDR2 SVGIG (reference sequence). The CDR3 region is CAARDYLNSPLHF. The CDR3 DNA follows: TGTGCCGCCAGGGACTATCTCAATTCACCCCTCCACTTT.

The V gene is TRBV5-1, the J gene TRBJ2-1, with a weak D call TRBD1 (5 bases). In germline, CDR1 is SGHRS, CDR2 YFSETQ. The CDR3 totals 12 residues. Deletions cut 0 bases from V and 7 bases from J, with 5 bases between. CDR3 sequence reads: CASSLEGNEQFF. CDR3 sequence (DNA): TGCGCCAGCAGCTTGGAGGGGAATGAGCAGTTCTTC.

This clone was observed a handful of times. V usage is TRBV2 and J usage is TRBJ1-2; 9 nucleotides match TRBD1. Germline loops: CDR1 SNHLY, CDR2 FYNNEI. The CDR3 is 15 residues long. V trimming: 4 bases; J trimming: 5 bases; junction bases outside the gene matches: 8. The CDR3 DNA reads TGTGCCAGCAGTGCTGCTATTGGGACAGGGTATGGCTACACCTTC. Protein product: CASSAAIGTGYGYTF.

The rearrangement links TRBV4-3 to TRBJ2-1; 7 bases line up with TRBD2. V dropped 0 bases and J dropped 4; count of bases not matched to a gene: 3. The CDR3 is made up of 15 amino acids. Germline loops: CDR1 LGHNA, CDR2 YSLEER. The CDR3 spells CASSQEWREYNEQFF. In DNA, the CDR3 is TGCGCCAGCAGCCAAGAGTGGCGGGAGTACAATGAGCAGTTCTTC.

V is TRBV5-6 and J is TRBJ2-2; 9 bases are a match to TRBD1. The CDR3 runs 15 residues. After removal of 6 bases from V and 0 bases from J, the junction contained 3 bases not matched to a gene. Germline CDR1 reads SGHDT; CDR2 reads YYEEEE. The CDR3 loop reads CASTTGGANTGELFF. DNA for the CDR3: TGTGCCAGCACCACAGGGGGCGCGAACACCGGGGAGCTGTTTTTT. Full variable domain (missing parts from reference TRBV5-6 and TRBJ2-2): DAGVTQSPTHLIKTRGQQVTLRCSPKSGHDTVSWYQQALGQGPQFIFQYYEEEERQRGNFPDRFSGHQFPNYSSELNVNALLLGDSALYLCASTTGGANTGELFFGEGSRLTVL.

The gene calls are TRBV6-6 and TRBJ1-5, with 10 positions matching TRBD1. Germline V CDR1 and CDR2: MNHNY, SVGAGI (reference sequence). J was trimmed by 5 bases and V by 8 bases; bases with no gene match: 3. The CDR3 spans 13 residues. The CDR3 reads CASGQGVDQPQHF. Here the CDR3 DNA reads TGTGCCAGCGGACAGGGGGTGGATCAGCCCCAGCATTTT.

This chain links TRBV2 with TRBJ1-4, with 9 bases identical to TRBD1. Germline CDR1 is SNHLY and CDR2 is FYNNEI. The trim removed 6 bases at V and 4 bases at J, leaving 3 bases unmatched. This CDR3 has 14 amino acids. As DNA, the CDR3 is TGTGCCAGCAGGCGGACAGGGGTTAATGAAAAACTGTTTTTT. This sequence encodes CASRRTGVNEKLFF.